This T cell receptor (beta chain) was found in a study of patients and donors after allogeneic stem cell transplantation. Ten or more counts support this clonotype. The CDR3 loop spans 14 amino acids. Germline loops: CDR1 MNHEY, CDR2 SVGEGT. With V trimmed by 2 bases and J by 10 bases, 9 bases remained unmatched. Using its own MiXCR run on the RT-PCR reads, TCRdb lists one record per CDR3 protein. The sample includes hundreds of thousands of distinct CDR3 sequences, roughly 16% of them seen just once. Sequenced: blood, either unsorted or a sorted T cell fraction (not recorded which). The receptor's source is a human donor who was either an allogeneic HSCT recipient or a stem cell or donor lymphocyte infusion donor (not recorded which). It is not recorded whose cells these are; they may come from a transplant donor. The chain is built from TRBV6-2 or TRBV6-3 and TRBJ2-3, with 7 positions matching TRBD2. The CDR3 is CASSYPTSIVPQYF. The CDR3 DNA reads TGTGCCAGCAGTTACCCGACTAGCATTGTCCCGCAGTATTTT.